The source of this TCR beta chain is a study of blood T cell repertoires in COVID-19. The wider study: Material from acute and convalescent COVID-19 was sourced from the United States, Italy and Spain. Sample material is recorded as cDNA or gDNA derived from T cells, B-cell-depleted T cells, or PBMCs.

Per the germline V gene, CDR1 is SGHAT and CDR2 is FQNNGV. The germline V and J ends were trimmed by 1 base and 6 bases, with 14 bases remaining between them. The CDR3 runs 15 residues. Per the original data handling: Amplification from reference gene primers served as the basis for estimated nucleated cell counts. TCRdb's copy holds only in-frame clones and misses some; the assay was immunoSEQ multiplex PCR. That table furnishes V, J and clone size, whereas the DNA furnished D and trimming. The sample yields fewer than 95,000 clones, 75% to 95% seen once. The receptor's source is a woman older than 75 with acute or convalescent COVID-19. The chain couples TRBV11-2 to TRBJ2-3; the D gene is possibly TRBD2 (6 bases). Material for sequencing was peripheral blood. The CDR3 sequence: CASSLVGGSKDTQYF. The CDR3 region has the DNA TGTGCCAGCAGCTTAGTCGGGGGAAGCAAGGATACGCAGTATTTT.